Detailed here is one T cell receptor (beta chain). Its antigen is still unknown. These data belong to a study of cytomegalovirus exposure and HLA in healthy donors. General study findings and limits: A classifier reportedly called cytomegalovirus status with high sensitivity and specificity. Researchers counted 180 or so TCR beta chains as cytomegalovirus-associated.

Trimming stripped 0 bases from V and 2 bases from J, with 8 bases between. The CDR3 extends over 14 amino acids. CDR1 is SGHKS, CDR2 YYEKEE, per germline (reference sequence). In the PCR, 60 Vbeta and 13 Jbeta primers were used. Some clones are missing from TCRdb's copy, which holds only in-frame ones; the method was immunoSEQ multiplex PCR. This table holds 130,000 or so clones, 77% found once. The clonotype comes from a male donor in good health and CMV-seropositive. V is TRBV5-5 and J is TRBJ1-2, with no clear D. The material sequenced was PBMCs. The CDR3 reads CASSLAPGNYGYTF. In nucleotides, the CDR3 is TGTGCCAGCAGCTTGGCTCCCGGGAACTATGGCTACACCTTC. Combining the CDR3 with reference TRBV5-5 and TRBJ1-2 gives the whole variable domain DAGVTQSPTHLIKTRGQQVTLRCSPISGHKSVSWYQQVLGQGPQFIFQYYEKEERGRGNFPDRFSARQFPNYSSELNVNALLLGDSALYLCASSLAPGNYGYTFGSGTRLTVV.